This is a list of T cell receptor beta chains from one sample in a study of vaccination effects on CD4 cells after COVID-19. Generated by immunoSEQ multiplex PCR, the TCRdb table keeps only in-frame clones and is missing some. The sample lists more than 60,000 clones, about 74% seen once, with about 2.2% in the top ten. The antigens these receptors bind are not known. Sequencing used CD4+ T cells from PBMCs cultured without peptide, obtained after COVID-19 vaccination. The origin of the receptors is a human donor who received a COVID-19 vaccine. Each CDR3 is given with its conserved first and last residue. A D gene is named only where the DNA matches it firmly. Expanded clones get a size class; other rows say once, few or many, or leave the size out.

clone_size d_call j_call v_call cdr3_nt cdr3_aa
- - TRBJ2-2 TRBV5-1 TGCGCCAGCACCAACCCATCGGGCGGAGCGAACACCGGGGAGCTGTTTTTT CASTNPSGGANTGELFF
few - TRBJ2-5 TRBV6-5 TGTGCCACCTTGACAGAAGGAGAGACCCAGTACTTC CATLTEGETQYF
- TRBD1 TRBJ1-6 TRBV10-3 TGTGCCATCAGTGATCAGGGGGCTGTTTCACCCCTCCACTTT CAISDQGAVSPLHF
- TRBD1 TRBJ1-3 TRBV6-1 TGTGCCAGCAGTGTTGGACAGGGGATCTCTGGAAACACCATATATTTT CASSVGQGISGNTIYF
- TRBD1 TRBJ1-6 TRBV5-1 TGCGCCAGCAGGGAGGACAGGCCGTCACCCCTCCACTTT CASREDRPSPLHF
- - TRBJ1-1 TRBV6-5 TGTGCCAGCAGTTTTCTAGGACGGGAAGGGACTGAAGCTTTCTTT CASSFLGREGTEAFF
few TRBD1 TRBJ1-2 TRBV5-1 TGCGCCAGCAGCTCGGGACAGGGGCTAAACTATGGCTACACCTTC CASSSGQGLNYGYTF
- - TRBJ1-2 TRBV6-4 TGTGCCAGCAGTAAAAGCTATCCGGGGACGGAGGGCTACACCTTC CASSKSYPGTEGYTF
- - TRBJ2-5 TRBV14 TGTGCCAGCAGCCAGGCCGGGGGCCGGGTGACCCAGTACTTC CASSQAGGRVTQYF
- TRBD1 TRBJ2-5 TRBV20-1 TGCAGTGCTAGTGAGGACAGGGGAGAGACCCAGTACTTC CSASEDRGETQYF
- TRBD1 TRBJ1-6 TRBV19 TGTGCCAGTAGGTCTGGGACAGGGTATTCACCCCTCCACTTT CASRSGTGYSPLHF
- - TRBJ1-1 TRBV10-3 TGTGCCATCAGTGAGTCGATGAACACTGAAGCTTTCTTT CAISESMNTEAFF
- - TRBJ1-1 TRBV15 TGTGCCACCAGCAGGGGCGGGGGGGCCACTGAAGCTTTCTTT CATSRGGGATEAFF
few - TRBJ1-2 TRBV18 TGTGCCAGCTCACCGACAGGTCCTGGCTATGGCTACACCTTC CASSPTGPGYGYTF
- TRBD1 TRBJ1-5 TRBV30 TGTGCCTGGGCCGGGACAGAAGACCAGCCCCAGCATTTT CAWAGTEDQPQHF
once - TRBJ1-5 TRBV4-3 TGCGCCAGCAGCCAAGAGATCTCAGGATGGGCTGGTCAGCCCCAGCATTTT CASSQEISGWAGQPQHF
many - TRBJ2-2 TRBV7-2 TGTGCCAGCAGCTTGAGGGGGGAGCTGTTTTTT CASSLRGELFF
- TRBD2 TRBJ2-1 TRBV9 TGTGCCAGCAGCGAGGACCTAGCGGGGGGCCGACGCTCCTACAATGAGCAGTTCTTC CASSEDLAGGRRSYNEQFF
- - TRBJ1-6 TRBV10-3 TGTGCCAGTTCACGGACAGACAATTCACCCCTCCACTTT CASSRTDNSPLHF
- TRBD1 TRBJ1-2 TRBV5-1 TGCGCCAGCAGCTTGGGTGGGACAGGGCTCGTCTATGGCTACACCTTC CASSLGGTGLVYGYTF
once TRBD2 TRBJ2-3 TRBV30 TGTGCCTGGACTAGCGGGGGGCCAAATACGCAGTATTTT CAWTSGGPNTQYF
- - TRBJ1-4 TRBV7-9 TGTGCCAGCAGCTCCCCCCCCACTAATGAAAAACTGTTTTTT CASSSPPTNEKLFF
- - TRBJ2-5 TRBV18 TGTGCCAGCTCACCAGACCAAGAGACCCAGTACTTC CASSPDQETQYF
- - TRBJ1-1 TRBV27 TGTGCCAGCAGATCCGACGCCAGCATTAACACTGAAGCTTTCTTT CASRSDASINTEAFF
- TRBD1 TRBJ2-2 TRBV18 TGTGCCAGCTCTGAGGGACAGGCGTCCGGGGAGCTGTTTTTT CASSEGQASGELFF
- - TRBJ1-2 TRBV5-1 TGCGCCAGCAGCCCCGGGGGGGGAGCTAACTATGGCTACACCTTC CASSPGGGANYGYTF
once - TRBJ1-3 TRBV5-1 TGCGCCAGCAGCTTGGGCGGCTCTGGAAACACCATATATTTT CASSLGGSGNTIYF
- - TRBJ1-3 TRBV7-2 TGTGCCAGCAGCTGGCCCGGGGCAAGCTCTGGAAACACCATATATTTT CASSWPGASSGNTIYF
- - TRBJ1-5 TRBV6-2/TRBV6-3 TGTGCCAGCAGTTACTCGAGGCAATCGGGACGGAGCAATCAGCCCCAGCATTTT CASSYSRQSGRSNQPQHF
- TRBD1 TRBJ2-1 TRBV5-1 TGCGCCAGCTTTAGGGGGACAGGGGAGTACAATGAGCAGTTCTTC CASFRGTGEYNEQFF
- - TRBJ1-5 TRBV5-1 TGCGCCAGCAGCAGTCTCGGGCTGAGCAATCAGCCCCAGCATTTT CASSSLGLSNQPQHF
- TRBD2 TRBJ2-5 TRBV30 TGTGCCTGGAGTGTACAAAGCGGGGGGTTCCAAGAGACCCAGTACTTC CAWSVQSGGFQETQYF
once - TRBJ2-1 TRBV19 TGTGCCAGTCTCCGGCGGGGGCAGAGTTACAATGAGCAGTTCTTC CASLRRGQSYNEQFF
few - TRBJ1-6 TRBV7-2 TGTGCCAGCAGCTCGAGAGGCTCCTATAATTCACCCCTCCACTTT CASSSRGSYNSPLHF
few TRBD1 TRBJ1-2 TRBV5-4 TGTGCCAGCAGTGCCGGACAGGTTGGTGGCTACACCTTC CASSAGQVGGYTF
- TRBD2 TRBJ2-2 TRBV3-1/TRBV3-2 TGTGCCAGCAGCCTACTAGCGGGGGGGCCCTTACCCGGGGAGCTGTTTTTT CASSLLAGGPLPGELFF
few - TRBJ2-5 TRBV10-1 - CASSSSGEETQYF